Sequencing of this TCR beta chain was carried out in a study of cytomegalovirus exposure and HLA in healthy donors. On the study more broadly: The study placed 70% to 90% of its 398 genotyped donors in the Caucasian-associated ancestry cluster. Findings and limits, study-wide: In vitro data verified a few CMV-associated chains as specific for CMV antigens. Prior analysis indicated that the majority of TCR beta V segments exhibited productivity approximately 87% or approximately 30% of the time.

The germline gives CDR1 SGHDT, CDR2 YYEEEE. CDR3 length equals 12 residues. In the PCR, 60 Vbeta and 13 Jbeta primers were used. Assay used: immunoSEQ multiplex PCR; TCRdb lists only in-frame clones, some missing. Of about 140,000 clones listed, 60% to 80% are singletons. Comment on this clone: What it binds is unknown. Relative to the germline gene, one junction end is altered; a read error may explain this.

This clonotype was obtained from a man aged 40-55 years in good health and CMV-seronegative. The chain combines TRBV5-6 with TRBJ2-7, with TRBD1 as a possible D gene (6 bases). Material: PBMCs. CDR3 residues: CASSLNRAFMDF. DNA for the CDR3: TGTGCCAGCAGCTTGAACAGGGCATTCATGGACTTC.